The source of this TCR beta chain is a study of shared T cell receptors in the human thymus (dated by TCRdb to the early 2020s). At the level of the whole study: The study examined how the human thymus generates shared, self-reactive T-cell receptor alpha chains.

Trimming costs V 4 bases and J 3 bases, and their ends lie 8 bases apart. From the cysteine up to the phenylalanine, the CDR3 has a length of 12 residues. Solely the CDR3 DNA is kept, with 36 bases framed from the first base. The germline V gene (reference sequence) gives CDR1 as GTSNPN and CDR2 as SVGIG. Library preparation employed the immunoSEQ multiplex PCR assay. The source is immuneACCESS, and TCRdb retained only in-frame sequences with V and J called. Part of the clones is not carried over; for the studies checked, unresolved V genes explain less than half of this, and the remainder is unexplained. The sample table shows some 700,000 clones, and more than 75% are seen once. The ten largest clones represent 0.0095% to 0.013% of the sample. About this clone: Its antigen target is currently unknown. Within one base of it there is no much larger clone, and no base qualities were kept.

The same sample was also studied in work on human thymus T cells. Per the second study: In Finland, the donors were immunologically healthy infants who were having open corrective cardiac surgery for congenital heart defects. Thymus tissue was obtained as surgical resects removed during corrective cardiac surgery. Usage of V and J gene segments appeared to be biased in both the thymic and the peripheral blood repertoires. The related research found that thymic TCR repertoires overlapped highly between unrelated individuals. The study used roughly 8 infant thymus samples plus four related peripheral blood samples to characterize TCR alpha and beta repertoires. Donor ages ranged from 7 to 244 days, and the cohort comprised about 6 male and two female infants. After being mechanically released from the tissue, thymocytes were kept at -70 degrees C in pellets of roughly 8.5-34 million cells. A QIAsymphony instrument was used to extract genomic DNA from the frozen cell pellets. The immunoSEQ multiplex PCR assay was used to amplify the TCRB and TCRAD loci from a standardized amount of quality-controlled genomic DNA. The V(D)J region was spanned by amplicons of a length sufficient to cover the CDR3 and to identify V and J genes. Amplicon sequencing was performed on an Illumina platform through the commercial immunoSEQ service. Primer bias and sequencing errors were corrected as previously described, and TCRAD and TCRB definitions were based on the IMGT database. The repertoires were analysed using immunoSEQ Analyzer 3.0 and VDJTools for basic statistics, V/J segment usage, diversity estimates, rarefaction and pairwise overlap. Chao1, ChaoE, Efron-Thisted, Shannon and inverse Simpson indices were used to estimate diversity, which was also estimated on datasets down-sampled to the smallest sample. Repertoire overlap used strict matching of CDR3 nucleotide sequence, V gene and J gene, with Jaccard-based multidimensional scaling clustering. On average, roughly 890,000 unique TCRB clonotypes were obtained from thymus samples, compared with 80,000 to 85,000 from blood samples.

The specimen was thymocytes. This sequence originates from a boy in the first two years of life with a congenital heart defect. Donor details come from another sample of the same person, matched by shared clones. The chain employs TRBV30 and TRBJ2-3; no confident D gene assignment can be made. The sequenced DNA is TGTGCCTGGACCGCGGTGACAGATACGCAGTATTTT. Its protein reads: CAWTAVTDTQYF.